This TCR beta chain was captured by sequencing in a study of blood T cell repertoires in COVID-19. In the study's own analysis: Amplification of reference gene primers was used by the study to estimate nucleated cell counts. Clones were read by immunoSEQ multiplex PCR, and TCRdb kept only the in-frame ones, dropping some. V and J calls and clone size are those listed in that table; D and trimming were worked out from the DNA. The sample gives about 60,000 clones, 85% to 90% of which show up once; just under 8.5% is in the top ten. Germline V gene sequence: CDR1 SGHAT, CDR2 FQDESV (reference sequence). Trimming removed 1 base from V and 5 bases from J; junction bases left unmatched: 6. The CDR3 totals 16 residues.

Source material: peripheral blood. The rearrangement joins TRBV11-1 to TRBJ1-1; TRBD1 aligns across 11 bases. This TCR came from a human donor with active COVID-19. The donor label of this sample is uncertain. The CDR3 here is CASSLERTGGGTEAFF. CDR3 coding DNA: TGTGCCAGCAGCTTAGAACGGACAGGGGGCGGTACTGAAGCTTTCTTT.